The following is a TCR beta chain sequence with its context. The record originates from a study of blood T cell repertoires in COVID-19. For the study at large: Sites in the United States, Italy and Spain provided acute and convalescent COVID-19 samples.

V gave up 5 bases and J gave up 3 bases; unmatched junction bases: 10. The CDR3 length is 16 residues. Germline-derived CDR1 and CDR2 are SGHTA and FQGNSA. As handled by the study authors: Researchers report that nucleated cell counts were estimated from reference gene primer amplification. Sequenced by immunoSEQ multiplex PCR; TCRdb stores in-frame clones only, minus some. For V, J and clone size, that table is used; D and trimming come from the DNA. This sample has approximately 300,000 clones, with roughly 87% found just once. Sequenced sample: peripheral blood. The rearrangement uses TRBV7-2 and TRBJ2-7; 10 nucleotides agree with TRBD2. The clonotype was recovered from a man between 50 and 59 years old with active or convalescent COVID-19. CDR3: CASSAQDSGGIYEQYF. The CDR3 DNA follows: TGTGCCAGCAGCGCTCAGGATAGCGGGGGGATCTACGAGCAGTACTTC.